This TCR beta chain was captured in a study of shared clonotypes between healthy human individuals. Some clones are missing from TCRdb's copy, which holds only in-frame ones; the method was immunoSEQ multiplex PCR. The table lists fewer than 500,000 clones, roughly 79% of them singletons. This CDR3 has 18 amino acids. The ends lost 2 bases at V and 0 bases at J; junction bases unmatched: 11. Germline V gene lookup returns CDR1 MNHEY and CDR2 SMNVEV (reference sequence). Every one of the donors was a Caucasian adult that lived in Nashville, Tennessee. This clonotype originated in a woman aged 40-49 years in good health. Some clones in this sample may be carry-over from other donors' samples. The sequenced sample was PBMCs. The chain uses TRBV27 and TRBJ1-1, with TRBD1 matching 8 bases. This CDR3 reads CASSLAGRGRAMNTEAFF. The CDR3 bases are TGTGCCAGCAGTTTAGCGGGCAGGGGGCGGGCTATGAACACTGAAGCTTTCTTT.